The 24 T cell receptor beta chains given below trace back to one sample, sequenced in a study of blood T cell repertoires in COVID-19. The method was immunoSEQ multiplex PCR; TCRdb's version includes in-frame clones alone and lacks a portion of them. The sample has approximately 100,000 clones; 87% are singletons. Sequencing input: peripheral blood. The receptors stem from a man aged 50-60 years in a cohort sampled during active COVID-19.

This chain uses TRBV24-1 with TRBJ2-7; 8 bases match TRBD1. This CDR3 is built from 14 residues. J lost 2 bases, V lost 9 bases, and 8 bases had no gene match. Per the germline V gene, CDR1 is KGHDR and CDR2 is SFDVKD. For the CDR3, the DNA is TGTGCCACCCAAACGGGACAGGCCCCCTACGAGCAGTACTTC. It translates to CATQTGQAPYEQYF.

The chain is built from TRBV28 and TRBJ1-2; 8 nucleotides line up with TRBD1. Germline CDR1 and CDR2: MDHEN and SYDVKM. The CDR3 has 14 residues. With 4 bases clipped from V and 3 bases from J, the junction kept 4 bases outside the gene matches. CDR3 nucleotide sequence: TGTGCCAGCAGTTCGGGACAGGCGGACTATGGCTACACCTTC. Protein product: CASSSGQADYGYTF.

The chain uses TRBV6-1 and TRBJ2-1; perhaps TRBD1 as D (6 bases). Germline CDR1 reads MNHNS; CDR2 reads SASEGT. CDR3 length equals 18 residues. V lost 4 bases and J 1 base, leaving 20 bases between the germline ends. The DNA for the CDR3 is TGTGCCAGCAGTGTCGGAGTCAAGGGGGACCCGTCCTACAATGAGCAGTTCTTC. Protein sequence: CASSVGVKGDPSYNEQFF.

The chain uses TRBV5-1 and TRBJ2-7; TRBD1 matches 10 bases. The CDR3 sequence is 15 residues long. The J segment lost 2 bases and the V segment lost 4 bases, leaving 6 bases of the junction unmatched. Germline V gene sequence: CDR1 SGHRS, CDR2 YFSETQ. The CDR3 DNA reads as TGCGCCAGCAGCGACCCGGGACAGGGGCCCTACGAGCAGTACTTC. It yields the protein CASSDPGQGPYEQYF.

The chain employs TRBV15 and TRBJ1-6, with D possibly TRBD1 on 5 matching bases. The CDR3 is made up of 13 amino acids. Looked up from germline, CDR1 is LNHNV and CDR2 is YYDKDF (reference sequence). With 0 bases removed from V and 8 bases from J, the gap between germline ends came to 5 bases. CDR3 residues: CATSREGDSPLHF. As DNA, the CDR3 is TGTGCCACCAGCAGAGAAGGGGATTCACCCCTCCACTTT.

This clone showed up just a few times. V and J are TRBV19 and TRBJ1-1; D might be TRBD1 (6 bases). Trimming shortened V by 5 bases and J by 7 bases, and 14 bases separated the two germline ends. The length of the CDR3 is 13 residues. CDR1 and CDR2 (germline): LNHDA, SQIVND (reference sequence). The CDR3 region is CASSSGQTNEAFF. In DNA, the CDR3 is TGTGCCAGTAGTTCGGGACAAACGAATGAAGCTTTCTTT.

V usage is TRBV6-6 and J usage is TRBJ1-1; perhaps TRBD1 as D (6 bases). Germline V lookup: CDR1 MNHNY, CDR2 SVGAGI (reference sequence). The length of the CDR3 is 14 residues. Between the trimmed V and J ends, which lost 7 bases and 1 base, there was a span of 13 bases. CDR3 amino acids: CASTLTGANTEAFF. The CDR3 region has the DNA TGTGCCAGCACCCTGACAGGAGCGAACACTGAAGCTTTCTTT.

The chain couples TRBV18 to TRBJ2-5; 9 bases are a match to TRBD1. This CDR3 is 15 amino acids long. Germline CDR1 KGHSH, CDR2 LQKENI. V was pared by 4 bases and J by 0 bases, with 3 bases of the junction left unmatched. In DNA form, the CDR3 reads TGTGCCAGCTCACTGGGACAGGGCAACCAAGAGACCCAGTACTTC. Translation: CASSLGQGNQETQYF.

The CDR3 loop is CASSPGRISGANVLTF. The DNA for the CDR3 is TGTGCCAGCAGCCCCGGGAGGATCTCTGGGGCCAACGTCCTGACTTTC. The J gene is TRBJ2-6, the V gene TRBV5-4; 7 bases match TRBD2. The V and J ends lost 4 bases and 0 bases, in that order; junction bases with no gene match: 4. Germline CDR1 reads SGHNT; CDR2 reads YYREEE (reference sequence). This CDR3 region has 16 residues.

The chain uses TRBV14 and TRBJ1-6; 7 positions match TRBD1. CDR3 length: 14 residues. From germline, CDR1 is SGHDN and CDR2 FVKESK. J was trimmed by 6 bases and V by 4 bases; bases with no gene match: 3. In DNA, the CDR3 is TGTGCCAGCAGCCGGGACAGCCTTAATTCACCCCTCCACTTT. Amino acids: CASSRDSLNSPLHF.

The chain is built from TRBV19 and TRBJ2-7; 7 nucleotides align to TRBD1. This CDR3 has 13 residues. Germline CDR1 LNHDA, CDR2 SQIVND (reference sequence). V lost 9 bases, J lost 1 base, and 6 bases stayed unmatched. CDR3 in DNA: TGTGCCAGCCAGGGACAGCAATCCTACGAGCAGTACTTC. As protein: CASQGQQSYEQYF.

The rearrangement joins TRBV6-1 to TRBJ2-5; 8 nucleotides agree with TRBD1. V was pared by 2 bases and J by 0 bases, with 8 bases of the junction left unmatched. The CDR3 loop spans 17 amino acids. Germline-derived CDR1 and CDR2 are MNHNS and SASEGT. In nucleotides, the CDR3 is TGTGCCAGCAGTGAACGGGTTGGGGGACAGGACCAAGAGACCCAGTACTTC. This gives the protein CASSERVGGQDQETQYF.

This chain connects TRBV5-1 to TRBJ2-2; D gene unclear. V was trimmed by 1 base and J by 4 bases, leaving 11 bases between them. In germline, CDR1 is SGHRS, CDR2 YFSETQ. The CDR3 contains 15 residues. DNA of the CDR3: TGCGCCAGCAGCTTGCCAAGCCCGGGCACCGGGGAGCTGTTTTTT. Its protein is CASSLPSPGTGELFF.

V usage is TRBV5-5 and J usage is TRBJ1-2, with D perhaps matching TRBD1 (5 bases). The CDR3 length is 13 residues. V shed 4 bases and J shed 2 bases, with 9 bases lying between them. The germline V gene has CDR1 SGHKS and CDR2 YYEKEE (reference sequence). The CDR3 loop is CASSVEGNYGYTF. In DNA, the CDR3 is TGTGCCAGCAGCGTGGAGGGGAACTATGGCTACACCTTC. Full variable domain (rest looked up from reference TRBV5-5 and TRBJ1-2): DAGVTQSPTHLIKTRGQQVTLRCSPISGHKSVSWYQQVLGQGPQFIFQYYEKEERGRGNFPDRFSARQFPNYSSELNVNALLLGDSALYLCASSVEGNYGYTFGSGTRLTVV.

This chain joins TRBV5-1 and TRBJ2-3; 7 nucleotides line up with TRBD1. V was clipped by 4 bases and J by 2 bases; unmatched bases: 10. CDR3 length equals 16 residues. The germline V gene has CDR1 SGHRS and CDR2 YFSETQ. The CDR3 nucleotides are TGCGCCAGCAGCATTGAAACAGGGGCCCCCACAGATACGCAGTATTTT. This codes for CASSIETGAPTDTQYF.

A note on this clone: Mismatch with germline at one junction end may stem from a read error. The CDR3 sequence is CAIRGGTGLNF. The CDR3 nucleotides read TGTGCCATCAGGGGGGGGACAGGGTTGAACTTC. The gene calls are TRBV10-3 and TRBJ2-5, with 9 bases identical to TRBD1. Germline V lookup: CDR1 ENHRY, CDR2 SYGVKD. The CDR3 has 11 amino acids.

The chain couples TRBV2 to TRBJ1-3; weak D call: TRBD1 (5 bases). Germline V gene sequence: CDR1 SNHLY, CDR2 FYNNEI. The CDR3 length is 13 residues. V was clipped by 4 bases and J by 3 bases, with 7 bases between them. The CDR3 reads CASSAGIGNTIYF. The CDR3 nucleotides read TGTGCCAGCAGTGCAGGGATTGGAAACACCATATATTTT.

The chain uses TRBV6-5 and TRBJ2-1, with 11 bases that match TRBD2. The CDR3 loop spans 15 amino acids. V lost 6 bases, J lost 3 bases, and 4 bases stayed unmatched. The germline V gene encodes CDR1 MNHEY and CDR2 SVGAGI. The CDR3 nucleotides read TGTGCCAGCAGACTAACTAGCGGGGGCTACAATGAGCAGTTCTTC. This sequence encodes CASRLTSGGYNEQFF.

The chain has TRBV6-5 and TRBJ2-1; a possible D gene is TRBD2 (7 bases). V shed 6 bases and J shed 2 bases, with 14 bases lying between them. The CDR3 has 15 amino acids. The germline CDR1 and CDR2 sequences are MNHEY and SVGAGI. CDR3 loop: CASRPGAGAYNEQFF. The CDR3 region has the DNA TGTGCCAGCAGACCGGGGGCGGGGGCCTACAATGAGCAGTTCTTC.

This clone was counted only a few times. The genes are TRBV14 and TRBJ1-6; 7 bases fit TRBD1. The V gene end was trimmed by 2 bases and the J gene end by 4 bases; junction bases not matched to a gene: 5. The length of the CDR3 is 16 residues. Germline V gives CDR1 SGHDN, CDR2 FVKESK. CDR3 protein: CASSQRGQAYNSPLHF. CDR3 nucleotides: TGTGCCAGCAGCCAACGCGGACAGGCATATAATTCACCCCTCCACTTT.

The rearrangement links TRBV18 to TRBJ1-4; D gene uncertain. The germline V gene has CDR1 KGHSH and CDR2 LQKENI. This CDR3 is built from 14 residues. Trimming shortened V by 2 bases and J by 1 base, and 5 bases separated the two germline ends. The CDR3 sequence: CASSPRRTNEKLFF. The CDR3 bases are TGTGCCAGCTCACCAAGGAGAACTAATGAAAAACTGTTTTTT. Full variable domain (outside the CDR3, taken from reference TRBV18 and TRBJ1-4): NAGVMQNPRHLVRRRGQEARLRCSPMKGHSHVYWYRQLPEEGLKFMVYLQKENIIDESGMPKERFSAEFPKEGPSILRIQQVVRGDSAAYFCASSPRRTNEKLFFGSGTQLSVL.

The chain is built from TRBV2 and TRBJ2-7; 9 bases are a match to TRBD2. Germline-derived CDR1 and CDR2 are SNHLY and FYNNEI. The CDR3 has 15 residues. Germline trimming cut 7 bases from V and 3 bases from J; bases unmatched to any gene: 10. In DNA form, the CDR3 reads TGTGCCAGCAAAAATCTAGCGGGGCCTTTCTACGAGCAGTACTTC. It is translated as CASKNLAGPFYEQYF.

The genes are TRBV20-1 and TRBJ2-3; perhaps TRBD2 as D (5 bases). V gave up 6 bases and J gave up 5 bases, with 9 bases separating them. CDR3 length: 11 amino acids. Germline V gives CDR1 DFQATT, CDR2 SNEGSKA (reference sequence). The CDR3 here is CSAPAGDTQYF. The CDR3 bases are TGCAGTGCCCCGGCGGGAGATACGCAGTATTTT.

The chain employs TRBV18 and TRBJ1-1; D remains ambiguous. Trimming took off 2 bases at V and 4 bases at J, with 14 bases between the two ends. The length of the CDR3 is 15 residues. Germline V lookup: CDR1 KGHSH, CDR2 LQKENI. The CDR3 protein is CASSPSSREGTEAFF. As DNA, the CDR3 is TGTGCCAGCTCACCATCCTCACGGGAGGGCACTGAAGCTTTCTTT.